A selection of T cell receptor beta chains follows, all from one sample in a study of T cells after yellow fever vaccination. TCRdb fed the 5' RACE reads into MiXCR, producing one record per CDR3 protein. The table has some 350,000 distinct CDR3 sequences, approximately 10% seen once. The material sequenced was PBMCs, taken on the day of the first yellow fever vaccination. Receptors originate from a young man who received the YFV17D yellow fever vaccine. Both conserved end residues are part of each CDR3.

J gene,V gene,CDR3 protein
TRBJ2-1,TRBV5-4,CASTLPGQRMNEQFF
TRBJ1-2,TRBV14,CASSAGTVYGYTF
TRBJ1-5,TRBV12-3/TRBV12-4,CASSLYEVRNQPQHF
TRBJ1-5,TRBV9,CASSRGGTGAASNQPQHF
TRBJ2-1,TRBV15,CATSGGLAGRSNSEQFF
TRBJ2-7,TRBV5-1,CASSLAYGGNEQYF
TRBJ2-6,TRBV11-2,CASSYLGGAAGANVLTF
TRBJ1-5,TRBV4-1,CASSQDLGASNQPQHF
TRBJ2-1,TRBV29-1,CSARTGFDNEQFF
TRBJ2-5,TRBV6-1,CASTLREGQYQETQYF
TRBJ2-5,TRBV10-3,CAIRGGTGDQETQYF
TRBJ1-5,TRBV6-2/TRBV6-3,CASSSGGQGIMSDQPQHF
TRBJ2-4,TRBV9,CASSPAAAGGKNIQYF
TRBJ2-3,TRBV12-5,CASGLGTVAGGTQYF
TRBJ2-1,TRBV30,CAWSLFGGSEQFF
TRBJ2-3,TRBV18,CASSVGSADTQYF
TRBJ2-1,TRBV20-1,CSARGPGGPSYNEQFF
TRBJ2-3,TRBV19,CASRRTSSSTDTQYF
TRBJ1-2,TRBV7-9,CASSLTVF
TRBJ2-1,TRBV20-1,CSASESAADEQFF
TRBJ2-3,TRBV4-3,CASSQVAGGGTDTQYF
TRBJ2-2,TRBV7-9,CASSRGGGVFGELFF
TRBJ2-3,TRBV5-4,CASSFGDGRTDTQYF
TRBJ1-4,TRBV7-9,CASSPGTGTNEKLFF
TRBJ1-6,TRBV5-4,CASSFPGWGSPLHF
TRBJ1-1,TRBV3-1,CASSQATGENFF
TRBJ1-3,TRBV12-3/TRBV12-4,CASSLREAGNTIYF
TRBJ2-7,TRBV3-1,CASRLGPFYEQYF
TRBJ1-2,TRBV5-1,CASSLGSTYGYTF
TRBJ1-6,TRBV28,CASSRSTGRGSPLHF
TRBJ2-3,TRBV29-1,CSVGARTDTQYF
TRBJ1-6,TRBV11-2,CASSPLPSYNSPLHF
TRBJ2-1,TRBV7-2,CASSLIAGALYNEQFF
TRBJ2-3,TRBV7-6,CASSLLYPGTGITDTQYF
TRBJ2-1,TRBV30,CAWKEGPHEQFF
TRBJ2-1,TRBV4-2,CASSQPQAPYNEQFF
TRBJ1-4,TRBV7-2,CASSLGQGEKLFF
TRBJ2-3,TRBV7-2,CASSLEYTDTQYF
TRBJ2-1,TRBV10-3,CAIRGDSPYNEQFF
TRBJ2-3,TRBV7-2,CASSPRGGLGVDTQYF
TRBJ2-2,TRBV6-2/TRBV6-3,CASRTWDLVSRSNTGELFF
TRBJ2-2,TRBV7-3,CASSLQEATGELFF
TRBJ1-6,TRBV4-3,CASSETGRGSPLHF
TRBJ1-1,TRBV5-1,CASSFGSQYTEAFF
TRBJ2-5,TRBV5-1,CASSNLAGGGASETQYF
TRBJ2-3,TRBV3-1,CASSQESQGTDTQYF